Here is one T cell receptor (beta chain) with its context. Its antigen is as yet unknown. Generated by immunoSEQ multiplex PCR, the TCRdb table keeps only in-frame clones and is missing some. This sample has almost 90,000 clones; approximately 91% occur once, and the top ten carry around 0.71%. The sample originates from a study of OX40 agonist ivuxolimab in advanced cancers. The wider study: A diagnosis of hepatocellular carcinoma, melanoma, renal cell or head and neck cancer was present in dose-escalation patients. The mean age was approximately 60 years, ranging from about 20 to 79, with over 70% of participants male. Broader study findings: The average count of expanded clones was higher among CD8+ T cells than among CD4+.

CDR1 and CDR2 (germline): WNHNN, SYGVQD (reference sequence). Between the trimmed V and J ends, which lost 4 bases and 6 bases, there was a span of 10 bases. The length of the CDR3 is 12 residues. The TCR was taken from an adult with an advanced solid tumor such as melanoma, head and neck, liver or kidney cancer. Sequenced material: CD4+ or CD8+ T cells sorted from blood, taken in a trial of the OX40 agonist ivuxolimab. The chain has TRBV10-1 and TRBJ2-7, with no clear D. The CDR3 here is CASSVQSGEQYF. The CDR3 region has the DNA TGCGCCAGCAGTGTCCAGTCGGGCGAGCAGTACTTC.